The present T cell receptor beta chain was sequenced within a study of T cells in Graves' hyperthyroidism and ophthalmopathy. The investigators amplified TCR beta CDR3 regions from RNA transcripts. A set of HTBI primers served as the primers for a first-round RT-PCR of the TCR CDR3. TCRdb reprocessed the multiplex PCR reads via MiXCR and lists one record per CDR3 protein. Among about 740,000 distinct CDR3 sequences listed, roughly 15% were seen once. This clonotype was counted at least ten times. Specimen: blood. The source is a young woman with Graves' hyperthyroidism.

The CDR3 loop reads CASSPPAASTDTQYF. For the CDR3, the DNA is TGTGCCAGCTCACCACCGGCGGCTAGCACAGATACGCAGTATTTT. The chain joins TRBV18 to TRBJ2-3, with unresolved D. This CDR3 has 15 residues. Per the germline V gene, CDR1 is KGHSH and CDR2 is LQKENI. V dropped 0 bases and J dropped 0 bases, with 7 bases sitting between them.